Listed below are T cell receptor beta chains from one sample, sequenced in a study of graft-versus-host responses after intestinal transplantation. Some clones are missing from TCRdb's copy, which holds only in-frame ones; the method was immunoSEQ multiplex PCR. Of 15,000 to 20,000 clones in the sample, 80% to 95% are singletons; the top ten hold roughly 1.9%. The sample was PBMCs, taken 350 to 400 days after transplant. Receptors were obtained from a human patient who received an intestinal transplant, so some T cells may come from the graft donor. Each CDR3 is given with its conserved first and last residue. A D gene is named only where the DNA matches it firmly. Clone size is not always given. Where it is, it says once, few, many or a class for expanded clones.

v_gene: TRBV9; j_gene: TRBJ2-4; abundance: -; d_gene: -; CDR3nt: TGTGCCAGCAGCGAACGCGGGATCGACAAAAACATTCAGTACTTC; CDR3aa: CASSERGIDKNIQYF
v_gene: TRBV29-1; j_gene: TRBJ2-2; abundance: -; d_gene: -; CDR3nt: TGCAGCGTTGACAGGGGTAACACCGGGGAGCTGTTTTTT; CDR3aa: CSVDRGNTGELFF
v_gene: TRBV6-1; j_gene: TRBJ1-5; abundance: -; d_gene: TRBD1; CDR3nt: TGTGCCAGCTTGTCAGGGGGCAAAAATCAGCCCCAGCATTTT; CDR3aa: CASLSGGKNQPQHF
v_gene: TRBV5-1; j_gene: TRBJ1-4; abundance: few; d_gene: -; CDR3nt: TGCGCCAGCAGCTTGGGAGGAGCTCTTATAGAAAAACTGTTTTTT; CDR3aa: CASSLGGALIEKLFF
v_gene: TRBV2; j_gene: TRBJ1-1; abundance: -; d_gene: -; CDR3nt: TGTGCCAGCAGTGAAGTTGGGATAATGAACACTGAAGCTTTCTTT; CDR3aa: CASSEVGIMNTEAFF
v_gene: TRBV6-6; j_gene: TRBJ2-7; abundance: -; d_gene: -; CDR3nt: TGTGCCAGCAGTCGACAGACTAGAAACTACGAGCAGTACTTC; CDR3aa: CASSRQTRNYEQYF
v_gene: TRBV21-1; j_gene: TRBJ1-2; abundance: -; d_gene: -; CDR3nt: TGTGCCAGCAGCAAAAAAAAGGGACATAACTATGGCTACACCTTC; CDR3aa: CASSKKKGHNYGYTF
v_gene: TRBV10-2; j_gene: TRBJ1-2; abundance: few; d_gene: TRBD1; CDR3nt: TGCGCCAGCACCGGGACAGGGTGGCATGGCTACACCTTC; CDR3aa: CASTGTGWHGYTF
v_gene: TRBV7-6; j_gene: TRBJ1-5; abundance: -; d_gene: TRBD1; CDR3nt: TGTGCCAGCAGCTTAACACAGGGGATCAATCAGCCCCAGCATTTT; CDR3aa: CASSLTQGINQPQHF
v_gene: TRBV5-4; j_gene: TRBJ2-5; abundance: -; d_gene: TRBD2; CDR3nt: TGTGCCAGCAGCATAGGGACTACCCCGGGGTGGGGGACCCAGTACTTC; CDR3aa: CASSIGTTPGWGTQYF
v_gene: TRBV4-2; j_gene: TRBJ2-7; abundance: -; d_gene: TRBD2; CDR3nt: TGTGCCAGCAGCCAAGGAGTCACGGGGGGAACCTACGAGCAGTACTTC; CDR3aa: CASSQGVTGGTYEQYF
v_gene: TRBV5-3; j_gene: TRBJ1-2; abundance: few; d_gene: -; CDR3nt: TGTGCCAGAAGCTTAACAGGGAAGGAATACGGCTACACCTTC; CDR3aa: CARSLTGKEYGYTF
v_gene: TRBV6-5; j_gene: TRBJ2-5; abundance: -; d_gene: TRBD1; CDR3nt: TGTGCCAGCAGTTATGTGGGGACAGGGGTAGAGACCCAGTACTTC; CDR3aa: CASSYVGTGVETQYF
v_gene: TRBV7-9; j_gene: TRBJ1-4; abundance: -; d_gene: -; CDR3nt: TGTGCCAGCAGCCAGAGGGAAAAACTGTTTTTT; CDR3aa: CASSQREKLFF
v_gene: TRBV28; j_gene: TRBJ1-2; abundance: -; d_gene: -; CDR3nt: TGTGCCATCTGGGGACGTCGGGCCTATGGCTACACCTTC; CDR3aa: CAIWGRRAYGYTF
v_gene: TRBV7-9; j_gene: TRBJ2-1; abundance: -; d_gene: -; CDR3nt: TGTGCCAGCAGCTTTAGACGGCAGGTCTCCTACAATGAGCAGTTCTTC; CDR3aa: CASSFRRQVSYNEQFF
v_gene: TRBV11-2; j_gene: TRBJ1-6; abundance: -; d_gene: -; CDR3nt: TGTGCCAGCAGCTCTACAGGGACGATGTATAATTCACCCCTCCACTTT; CDR3aa: CASSSTGTMYNSPLHF
v_gene: TRBV7-3; j_gene: TRBJ2-2; abundance: -; d_gene: TRBD1; CDR3nt: TGTGCCAGCAGCCCGGGGACAGTTTACACCGGGGAGCTGTTTTTT; CDR3aa: CASSPGTVYTGELFF
v_gene: TRBV6-1; j_gene: TRBJ2-1; abundance: -; d_gene: -; CDR3nt: TGTGCCAGCAGGGACAGTCAGGCCTACAATGAGCAGTTCTTC; CDR3aa: CASRDSQAYNEQFF
v_gene: TRBV5-3; j_gene: TRBJ1-5; abundance: -; d_gene: TRBD1; CDR3nt: TGTGCCAGAAGTCTGGACAGGGCCCATCATCAGCCCCAGCATTTT; CDR3aa: CARSLDRAHHQPQHF
v_gene: TRBV4-1; j_gene: TRBJ2-3; abundance: -; d_gene: -; CDR3nt: TGCGCCAGCAGCCAATGGCGGGGGCCCTGGGGATATACGCAGTATTTT; CDR3aa: CASSQWRGPWGYTQYF
v_gene: TRBV29-1; j_gene: TRBJ1-1; abundance: -; d_gene: -; CDR3nt: TGCAGCGTCTTACAGGGGAACACTGAAGCTTTCTTT; CDR3aa: CSVLQGNTEAFF
v_gene: TRBV29-1; j_gene: TRBJ1-2; abundance: -; d_gene: TRBD1; CDR3nt: TGCAGCGTCTTCACAGGGGAGCACTATGGCTACACCTTC; CDR3aa: CSVFTGEHYGYTF
v_gene: TRBV28; j_gene: TRBJ1-4; abundance: once; d_gene: -; CDR3nt: TGTGCCAGCAGTTTATATACCAGGGACGACGAAAAACTGTTTTTT; CDR3aa: CASSLYTRDDEKLFF
v_gene: TRBV6-6; j_gene: TRBJ2-2; abundance: -; d_gene: -; CDR3nt: TGTGCCAGCAGTTACGGGGGGGAGCTGTTTTTT; CDR3aa: CASSYGGELFF
v_gene: TRBV12-5; j_gene: TRBJ1-2; abundance: -; d_gene: TRBD1; CDR3nt: TGTGCTAGTGGTTTGGTATTAACAGGGGAGGACTATGGCTACACCTTC; CDR3aa: CASGLVLTGEDYGYTF
v_gene: TRBV2; j_gene: TRBJ2-5; abundance: -; d_gene: -; CDR3nt: TGTGCCAGCAGTGTTGGGCTAGTTGGGGCGGAGACCCAGTACTTC; CDR3aa: CASSVGLVGAETQYF
v_gene: TRBV11-1; j_gene: TRBJ2-7; abundance: -; d_gene: TRBD1; CDR3nt: TGTGCCAGCAGCTCCGGACAGGGGGACACCTACGAGCAGTACTTC; CDR3aa: CASSSGQGDTYEQYF
v_gene: TRBV9; j_gene: TRBJ2-6; abundance: -; d_gene: -; CDR3nt: TGTGCCAGCAGCGTAGCCGACAGCACAGGGGAGGTCCCTGGGGCCAACGTCCTGACTTTC; CDR3aa: CASSVADSTGEVPGANVLTF
v_gene: TRBV6-1; j_gene: TRBJ2-7; abundance: once; d_gene: -; CDR3nt: TGTGCCAGCAGTGAAATGTCCTACGAGCAGTACTTC; CDR3aa: CASSEMSYEQYF